The 32 T cell receptor beta chains below were found in one sample sequenced in a study of blood T cell repertoires in COVID-19. The table came from immunoSEQ multiplex PCR; TCRdb's copy has only in-frame clones and leaves some out. The table shows around 120,000 clones, with 90% occurring only once. Sequenced: peripheral blood. These TCRs come from a human donor with active COVID-19. The donor label of this sample is uncertain.

This chain uses TRBV12-5 with TRBJ2-5; TRBD1 aligns across 7 bases. J lost 7 bases, V lost 0 bases, and 14 bases had no gene match. The CDR3 is made up of 17 amino acids. Germline V gene lookup returns CDR1 LGHNT and CDR2 FRNRAP. Written as DNA, the CDR3 is TGTGCTAGTGGTTTGGTACTACGGGACAGCCGAAGGGGGACCCAGTACTTC. It encodes CASGLVLRDSRRGTQYF.

The V call is TRBV3-1 (or the pseudogene TRBV3-2), the J call TRBJ1-2; D call uncertain. Germline CDR1 reads LGHDT; CDR2 reads YNNKEL (reference sequence). V was trimmed by 0 bases and J by 6 bases, leaving 14 bases between them. The CDR3 has 15 residues. The CDR3 reads CASSQEVESNDGYTF. Written as DNA, the CDR3 is TGTGCCAGCAGCCAAGAGGTAGAGTCCAACGATGGCTACACCTTC.

The chain combines TRBV19 with TRBJ1-1, with 7 nucleotides matching TRBD1. The V gene end was trimmed by 1 base and the J gene end by 4 bases; junction bases not matched to a gene: 6. The CDR3 is 15 amino acids. The germline V gene has CDR1 LNHDA and CDR2 SQIVND (reference sequence). CDR3 nucleotide sequence: TGTGCCAGTAGTATAGGACGACAGGGCGGCACTGAAGCTTTCTTT. Protein product: CASSIGRQGGTEAFF.

V usage is TRBV29-1 and J usage is TRBJ1-1; the D is unclear. The length of the CDR3 is 12 residues. Per germline, CDR1 SQVTM and CDR2 ANQGSEA. V was shortened by 8 bases and J by 0 bases, with 10 bases between the two germline ends. The DNA of the CDR3 is TGCAGCTCCCGTTCTGTGAACACTGAAGCTTTCTTT. It yields the protein CSSRSVNTEAFF.

The V gene is TRBV7-2, the J gene TRBJ2-7; D remains ambiguous. CDR3 length equals 14 residues. Germline V CDR1 and CDR2: SGHTA, FQGNSA. V was shortened by 5 bases and J by 0 bases, with 11 bases between the two germline ends. Here the CDR3 reads CASSPTAVSYEQYF. The CDR3 DNA reads TGTGCCAGCAGCCCCACCGCAGTCTCCTACGAGCAGTACTTC.

The chain recombines TRBV9 with TRBJ2-3, with D unclear. The CDR3 sequence is 13 residues long. V was cut by 2 bases and J by 1 base, with 5 bases left in between. The V gene's germline CDR1 is SGDLS and CDR2 YYNGEE. CDR3: CASSVPGTDTQYF. The CDR3 coding sequence is TGTGCCAGCAGCGTCCCGGGCACAGATACGCAGTATTTT.

The rearrangement links TRBV7-2 to TRBJ2-1, with 15 nucleotides matching TRBD2. The CDR3 totals 17 residues. The V gene end was trimmed by 3 bases and the J gene end by 4 bases; junction bases not matched to a gene: 4. Germline V gene sequence: CDR1 SGHTA, CDR2 FQGNSA. The CDR3 DNA is TGTGCCAGCAGCTTCCATGGACTAGCGGGGGGGTACAATGAGCAGTTCTTC. This sequence encodes CASSFHGLAGGYNEQFF.

The V call is TRBV25-1, the J call TRBJ2-7; TRBD2 matches 11 bases. CDR3 length: 16 amino acids. Germline V CDR1 and CDR2: MGHDK, SYGVNS. Trimming took 4 bases from V and 4 from J; bases not matched to a gene: 9. CDR3 DNA sequence: TGTGCCAGCAGTGCATACGCTACTAGCGGGGGATACGAGCAGTACTTC. This codes for CASSAYATSGGYEQYF.

The chain joins TRBV5-8 to TRBJ1-5; 10 bases fit TRBD1. Germline CDR1 is SGHTS and CDR2 is YDEGEE. The ends lost 4 bases at V and 3 bases at J; junction bases unmatched: 4. CDR3 length: 15 amino acids. CDR3 bases: TGTGCCAGCAGCCCGGGGACAGGGGACAATCAGCCCCAGCATTTT. This gives the protein CASSPGTGDNQPQHF.

This chain connects TRBV15 to TRBJ1-1; unclear D gene. The germline V gene encodes CDR1 LNHNV and CDR2 YYDKDF (reference sequence). The length of the CDR3 is 14 residues. V was trimmed by 1 base and J by 2 bases, leaving 8 bases between them. CDR3 loop: CATSRVRLNTEAFF. The CDR3 bases are TGTGCCACCAGCAGAGTCAGGCTCAACACTGAAGCTTTCTTT.

The genes are TRBV6-5 and TRBJ1-2; 7 nucleotides agree with TRBD1. Trimming cost V 6 bases and J 8 bases; bases outside gene matches: 12. The CDR3 runs to 14 residues. Germline V lookup: CDR1 MNHEY, CDR2 SVGAGI. Here the CDR3 reads CASSLDRVVLGYTF. The CDR3 bases are TGTGCCAGCAGCCTAGACAGGGTGGTTTTGGGCTACACCTTC.

This clone is a singleton in its sample. The chain is built from TRBV28 and TRBJ2-5; 11 bases are shared with TRBD1. The CDR3 spans 17 residues. The V gene end was trimmed by 7 bases and the J gene end by 5 bases; junction bases not matched to a gene: 15. In germline, CDR1 is MDHEN, CDR2 SYDVKM. In DNA form, the CDR3 reads TGTGCCAGCACCCGCTCGGTGGGACAGGGGGGAAGGGAGACCCAGTACTTC. Translated, it gives CASTRSVGQGGRETQYF.

The chain employs TRBV28 and TRBJ2-1; 7 nucleotides line up with TRBD2. V shed 6 bases and J 7 bases; nucleotides not matched to a gene: 24. CDR1 and CDR2 from the germline V gene are MDHEN and SYDVKM. This CDR3 comprises 19 residues. This CDR3 reads CASSHPWGPWGGGENEQFF. The DNA of the CDR3 is TGTGCCAGCAGCCACCCTTGGGGCCCGTGGGGGGGAGGGGAGAATGAGCAGTTCTTC.

The chain links TRBV7-2 to TRBJ2-2; D unresolved. Germline assignment: CDR1 SGHTA and CDR2 FQGNSA. The V end was cut by 6 bases, the J end by 6 bases, with 8 bases between. CDR3 length: 12 amino acids. CDR3 DNA: TGTGCCAGCAGTCCTCAGGCCGGGGAGCTGTTTTTT. It encodes CASSPQAGELFF. The full variable domain, its missing parts supplied by reference TRBV7-2 and TRBJ2-2, is GAGVSQSPSNKVTEKGKDVELRCDPISGHTALYWYRQSLGQGLEFLIYFQGNSAPDKSGLPSDRFSAERTGGSVSTLTIQRTQQEDSAVYLCASSPQAGELFFGEGSRLTVL.

J is TRBJ1-2 and V is TRBV7-9, with 10 bases lining up with TRBD1. The germline V gene encodes CDR1 SEHNR and CDR2 FQNEAQ (reference sequence). This CDR3 comprises 16 residues. J gave up 6 bases and V 4 bases, and 11 bases lay outside the gene matches. The CDR3 bases are TGTGCCAGCAGCTCTACTAGTTCCGGGACAGGGGATGGCTACACCTTC. This gives the protein CASSSTSSGTGDGYTF.

The chain has TRBV2 and TRBJ1-1; TRBD1 matches at 9 bases. This CDR3 contains 13 residues. CDR1 is SNHLY and CDR2 is FYNNEI in the germline V gene. V lost 8 bases to trimming and J lost 5 bases; unmatched junction nucleotides: 6. CDR3: CASGWTGETEAFF. The CDR3 bases are TGTGCCAGCGGGTGGACAGGGGAGACTGAAGCTTTCTTT.

The chain has TRBV6-5 and TRBJ2-5, with D possibly matching TRBD1 (6 bases). Looked up from germline, CDR1 is MNHEY and CDR2 is SVGAGI. The CDR3 sequence is 15 residues long. The V and J ends lost 2 bases and 1 base respectively, with 11 bases between them. In DNA form, the CDR3 reads TGTGCCAGCAGTTACGGCCAGGGGAGCCAAGAGACCCAGTACTTC. This codes for CASSYGQGSQETQYF.

This clone was observed a handful of times. The CDR3 coding sequence is TGTGCCAGCAGCTTATTGGGACAACCCGCTACGCAGTATTTT. It specifies CASSLLGQPATQYF. This chain connects TRBV5-6 to TRBJ2-3, with a tentative D call TRBD1 (6 bases). This CDR3 is 14 amino acids long. Germline V CDR1 and CDR2: SGHDT, YYEEEE. V dropped 2 bases and J dropped 8 bases, with 15 bases sitting between them.

This chain connects TRBV4-3 to TRBJ2-2; 7 bases match TRBD2. V shed 0 bases and J 4 bases; nucleotides not matched to a gene: 8. Per germline, CDR1 LGHNA and CDR2 YSLEER. CDR3 size: 17 residues. DNA of the CDR3: TGCGCCAGCAGCCAAGATACGGGCGGGGGAAGCACCGGGGAGCTGTTTTTT. Protein sequence: CASSQDTGGGSTGELFF.

This chain joins TRBV9 and TRBJ2-3; D gene ambiguous. V gave up 0 bases and J gave up 0 bases, with 5 bases separating them. The germline gives CDR1 SGDLS, CDR2 YYNGEE. This CDR3 spans 14 amino acids. CDR3 nucleotide sequence: TGTGCCAGCAGCGTAGCAACTAGCACAGATACGCAGTATTTT. Protein sequence: CASSVATSTDTQYF.

This clone has only a few counts. The V gene is TRBV6-2 or TRBV6-3, the J gene TRBJ2-7; 8 nucleotides agree with TRBD2. The length of the CDR3 is 14 residues. The trim removed 4 bases at V and 4 bases at J, leaving 6 bases unmatched. Germline V CDR1 and CDR2: MNHEY, SVGEGT. CDR3 in DNA: TGTGCCAGCAGTTCCGGACTAGCCGGGTACGAGCAGTACTTC. It is translated as CASSSGLAGYEQYF.

The rearrangement links TRBV7-9 to TRBJ1-1; no reliable D call. Germline values: CDR1 SEHNR, CDR2 FQNEAQ (reference sequence). Trimming pared 1 base from V and 11 bases from J, leaving 8 bases between. The CDR3 loop spans 11 amino acids. DNA of the CDR3: TGTGCCAGCAGCTTAGAAATACTTGCTTTCTTT. It translates to CASSLEILAFF.

The chain is built from TRBV7-8 and TRBJ1-3; unclear D gene. Trimming shortened V by 5 bases and J by 4 bases, and 15 bases separated the two germline ends. The CDR3 totals 15 residues. Germline values: CDR1 SGHVS, CDR2 FQNEAQ. The CDR3: CASSRGNDYGNTIYF. Here the CDR3 DNA reads TGTGCCAGCAGCCGAGGCAACGACTACGGAAACACCATATATTTT.

The DNA for the CDR3 is TGTGCCAGCAGCCCCGGAGCGGGGGGCGGGGAGACCCAGTACTTC. This encodes CASSPGAGGGETQYF. The V call is TRBV7-9, the J call TRBJ2-5; 9 bases line up with TRBD2. This CDR3 has 15 amino acids. V was pared by 5 bases and J by 5 bases, with 9 bases of the junction left unmatched. Germline V lookup: CDR1 SEHNR, CDR2 FQNEAQ (reference sequence). The complete variable domain, with remaining parts taken from reference TRBV7-9 and TRBJ2-5, reads DTGVSQNPRHKITKRGQNVTFRCDPISEHNRLYWYRQTLGQGPEFLTYFQNEAQLEKSRLLSDRFSAERPKGSFSTLEIQRTEQGDSAMYLCASSPGAGGGETQYFGPGTRLLVL.

The chain couples TRBV11-3 to TRBJ2-5; 12 bases fit TRBD2. Per germline, CDR1 SGHNT and CDR2 YENEEA. The CDR3 is made up of 17 amino acids. V trimming: 5 bases; J trimming: 2 bases; junction bases outside the gene matches: 9. As DNA, the CDR3 is TGTGCCAGCAGCCCTGGACTAGCGGGGAACACTCAAGAGACCCAGTACTTC. The encoded protein is CASSPGLAGNTQETQYF.

The rearrangement links TRBV6-5 to TRBJ2-7; 7 bases line up with TRBD2. The CDR3 runs to 13 residues. Germline V gene data show CDR1 as MNHEY and CDR2 as SVGAGI. After removal of 6 bases from V and 0 bases from J, the junction contained 2 bases not matched to a gene. This CDR3 is CASSRGVSYEQYF. The CDR3 DNA is TGTGCCAGCAGCCGGGGGGTCTCCTACGAGCAGTACTTC.

This clone was detected only a few times. The gene calls are TRBV6-2 or TRBV6-3 and TRBJ2-7; 8 bases match TRBD2. Trimming cost V 7 bases and J 0 bases; bases outside gene matches: 8. This CDR3 has 15 residues. Per germline, CDR1 MNHEY and CDR2 SVGEGT. The CDR3 DNA reads as TGTGCCAGCACCCCCATAGCGGGGAGCTCCTACGAGCAGTACTTC. As protein: CASTPIAGSSYEQYF.

This chain links TRBV10-2 with TRBJ1-2, with 12 bases lining up with TRBD1. Trimming at V came to 4 bases and at J to 4 bases, leaving 13 bases not matched to a gene. Germline CDR1 is WSHSY and CDR2 is SAAADI. The CDR3 consists of 18 residues. DNA for the CDR3: TGCGCCAGCAGTGGGATCCGGGACAGGGGGCACTCCTCCTATGGCTACACCTTC. It yields the protein CASSGIRDRGHSSYGYTF.

The chain carries TRBV2 and TRBJ1-2; 10 positions match TRBD1. Losses at the gene ends were 7 bases for V and 7 bases for J; bases not matched to a gene: 12. Germline CDR1 is SNHLY and CDR2 is FYNNEI. The CDR3 has 15 amino acids. The CDR3 DNA is TGTGCCAGCAACACTCCCGGGACAGGGGTTCGTGGCTACACCTTC. Its translation: CASNTPGTGVRGYTF.

This clone was detected only a few times. The rearrangement uses TRBV5-1 and TRBJ1-6; D ambiguous. There are 14 residues in the CDR3. The germline gives CDR1 SGHRS, CDR2 YFSETQ. Trimming shortened V by 0 bases and J by 10 bases, and 11 bases separated the two germline ends. This chain's CDR3 is CASSLDWEGSPLHF. For the CDR3, the DNA is TGCGCCAGCAGCTTGGATTGGGAGGGCTCACCCCTCCACTTT.

The V call is TRBV12-3 or TRBV12-4, the J call TRBJ1-2; 7 bases are shared with TRBD1. The V gene end was trimmed by 5 bases and the J gene end by 4 bases; junction bases not matched to a gene: 4. The CDR3 loop spans 13 amino acids. This CDR3 is CASSRQGRYGYTF. The CDR3, as DNA: TGTGCCAGCAGTCGACAGGGACGCTATGGCTACACCTTC.

This chain joins TRBV29-1 and TRBJ2-7; D possibly corresponds to TRBD1 (5 bases). This CDR3 has 13 amino acids. Trimming stripped 6 bases from V and 3 bases from J, with 15 bases between. The germline V gene encodes CDR1 SQVTM and CDR2 ANQGSEA. In DNA, the CDR3 is TGCAGCGTCCGACACAGGTTAAGCTACGAGCAGTACTTC. This gives the protein CSVRHRLSYEQYF.